A single sample gave rise to the 14 T cell receptor beta chains below, sequenced in a study of blood T cell repertoires in COVID-19. TCRdb's copy holds only in-frame clones and misses some; the assay was immunoSEQ multiplex PCR. The table has roughly 120,000 clones, less than 85% seen once. Material for sequencing was peripheral blood. These TCRs come from a human donor in a cohort sampled during active or convalescent COVID-19.

This sequence joins TRBV13 and TRBJ1-3, with TRBD1 matching over 9 bases. Germline loops: CDR1 PRHDT, CDR2 FYEKMQ (reference sequence). The CDR3 is 17 amino acids. V gave up 3 bases and J gave up 4 bases; unmatched junction bases: 10. For the CDR3, the DNA is TGTGCCAGCAGCTTCCTGGGACAGGGTTTCAAAGGAAACACCATATATTTT. It is translated as CASSFLGQGFKGNTIYF.

In its sample, this clone was seen once. J is TRBJ2-3 and V is TRBV7-2; D uncertain. The CDR3 contains 14 residues. Per the germline V gene, CDR1 is SGHTA and CDR2 is FQGNSA. Trimming removed 5 bases at V and 0 bases at J, with 9 bases between. CDR3 in amino acids: CASSLRRSTDTQYF. The CDR3 coding sequence is TGTGCCAGCAGCCTCCGCAGGAGCACAGATACGCAGTATTTT.

The chain carries TRBV5-1 and TRBJ2-5; 8 nucleotides match TRBD2. CDR1 and CDR2 from the germline V gene are SGHRS and YFSETQ. This CDR3 has 14 residues. With 2 bases clipped from V and 5 bases from J, the junction kept 5 bases outside the gene matches. The CDR3 loop is CASSLAGVVETQYF. The CDR3 DNA follows: TGCGCCAGCAGCTTAGCGGGAGTGGTTGAGACCCAGTACTTC. The whole variable domain, filled in from reference TRBV5-1 and TRBJ2-5, reads KAGVTQTPRYLIKTRGQQVTLSCSPISGHRSVSWYQQTPGQGLQFLFEYFSETQRNKGNFPGRFSGRQFSNSRSEMNVSTLELGDSALYLCASSLAGVVETQYFGPGTRLLVL.

A few counts support this clone. The chain employs TRBV5-6 and TRBJ2-5, with D possibly being TRBD2 (5 bases). The CDR3 has 14 residues. Germline V CDR1 and CDR2: SGHDT, YYEEEE. Trimming stripped 2 bases from V and 7 bases from J, with 15 bases between. This chain's CDR3 is CASSFSLAVRTQYF. In DNA form, the CDR3 reads TGTGCCAGCAGCTTCAGTCTAGCCGTACGGACCCAGTACTTC. Based on the CDR3 plus reference TRBV5-6 and TRBJ2-5, the full variable domain is DAGVTQSPTHLIKTRGQQVTLRCSPKSGHDTVSWYQQALGQGPQFIFQYYEEEERQRGNFPDRFSGHQFPNYSSELNVNALLLGDSALYLCASSFSLAVRTQYFGPGTRLLVL.

This clone was observed a handful of times. The CDR3 here is CASSQAGDRTGHRNTIYF. The CDR3 nucleotides are TGCGCCAGCAGCCAAGCTGGGGACCGGACAGGGCATAGAAACACCATATATTTT. The chain uses TRBV4-1 and TRBJ1-3, with 8 bases that match TRBD1. The CDR3 is 18 amino acids. Trimming at V came to 1 base and at J to 5 bases, leaving 13 bases not matched to a gene. Germline V gives CDR1 MGHRA, CDR2 YSYEKL.

The chain couples TRBV18 to TRBJ2-7; 11 bases map to TRBD1. This CDR3 region has 19 residues. Trimming cost V 2 bases and J 3 bases; bases outside gene matches: 15. The germline CDR1 and CDR2 sequences are KGHSH and LQKENI. For the CDR3, the DNA is TGTGCCAGCTCACCAGTGGCAAGAGGACAGGGGGCATCCCACTACGAGCAGTACTTC. Translating it yields CASSPVARGQGASHYEQYF.

This clone was detected a few times. This chain links TRBV10-1 with TRBJ2-7; TRBD1 might be the D (6 bases). V lost 7 bases and J lost 0, with 13 bases in between. Germline loops: CDR1 WNHNN, CDR2 SYGVQD (reference sequence). The CDR3 is made up of 14 amino acids. This CDR3 is CASTPTGNSYEQYF. The DNA of the CDR3 is TGCGCCAGCACCCCGACAGGCAACTCCTACGAGCAGTACTTC.

The chain employs TRBV5-1 and TRBJ1-4; D is unresolved. V lost 3 bases and J 7 bases, leaving 16 bases between the germline ends. The CDR3 runs 15 residues. CDR1 is SGHRS, CDR2 YFSETQ, per germline. Here the CDR3 reads CASSSNVAEGEKLFF. CDR3 in DNA: TGCGCCAGCAGCTCTAATGTGGCCGAGGGTGAAAAACTGTTTTTT.

The V gene is TRBV28, the J gene TRBJ1-5; tentative D call: TRBD1 (6 bases). CDR1 is MDHEN, CDR2 SYDVKM, per germline. V lost 6 bases, J lost 0 bases, and 21 bases lay in between. The CDR3 length is 18 residues. CDR3 region: CASRPMDSLTGSNQPQHF. CDR3 nucleotides: TGTGCCAGCAGACCGATGGACAGCCTCACGGGTAGCAATCAGCCCCAGCATTTT.

V gene TRBV5-1 combines with J gene TRBJ2-5, with D possibly being TRBD2 (5 bases). The CDR3 consists of 15 residues. Between the trimmed V and J ends, which lost 2 bases and 4 bases, there was a span of 15 bases. Per germline, CDR1 SGHRS and CDR2 YFSETQ. Written as DNA, the CDR3 is TGCGCCAGCAGCTTTTCGGGGTTATCCAGAGAGACCCAGTACTTC. As protein: CASSFSGLSRETQYF.

V and J are TRBV10-1 and TRBJ2-7; the D gene is possibly TRBD1 (5 bases). The CDR3 consists of 16 residues. Trimming left V 9 bases short and J 0 bases short, with 21 bases between. Germline CDR1 WNHNN, CDR2 SYGVQD (reference sequence). As DNA, the CDR3 is TGCGCCAGGATCGGATTTCGACAGAAAAGCTCCTACGAGCAGTACTTC. Translating gives CARIGFRQKSSYEQYF.

The chain has TRBV18 and TRBJ2-4; D perhaps matches TRBD1 (6 bases). Trimming removed 6 bases from V and 0 bases from J, with 12 bases in between. CDR1 and CDR2 from the germline V gene are KGHSH and LQKENI. This CDR3 has 15 residues. The CDR3 protein is CASSTGTIAKNIQYF. CDR3 nucleotide sequence: TGTGCCAGCTCCACCGGGACAATAGCCAAAAACATTCAGTACTTC.

This sequence joins TRBV24-1 and TRBJ2-1, with 11 positions matching TRBD2. CDR3 length: 20 residues. V gave up 0 bases and J gave up 3 bases; unmatched junction bases: 12. In germline, CDR1 is KGHDR, CDR2 SFDVKD. In DNA form, the CDR3 reads TGTGCCACCAGTGATTTGCCAGGGGTAGCGGGAGGGCCAAGCTACAATGAGCAGTTCTTC. This sequence encodes CATSDLPGVAGGPSYNEQFF.

The chain is built from TRBV7-9 and TRBJ2-3; no definite D call. The CDR3 is 12 residues long. V dropped 5 bases and J dropped 4 bases, with 7 bases sitting between them. The germline V gene encodes CDR1 SEHNR and CDR2 FQNEAQ (reference sequence). The CDR3 region has the DNA TGTGCCAGCAGCCGTGGGCCAGATACGCAGTATTTT. As protein: CASSRGPDTQYF.